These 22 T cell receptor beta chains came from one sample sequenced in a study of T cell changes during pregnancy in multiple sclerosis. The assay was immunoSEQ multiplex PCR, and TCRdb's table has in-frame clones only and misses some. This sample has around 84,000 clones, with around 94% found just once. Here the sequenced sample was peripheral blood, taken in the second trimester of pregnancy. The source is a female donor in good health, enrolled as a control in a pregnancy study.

The CDR3 sequence is CASSWGGRQGSLSGANVLTF. The CDR3 region has the DNA TGCGCCAGCAGCTGGGGGGGGAGGCAGGGATCCCTCTCTGGGGCCAACGTCCTGACTTTC. V gene TRBV5-1 combines with J gene TRBJ2-6; 7 bases align to TRBD2. Germline V lookup: CDR1 SGHRS, CDR2 YFSETQ. With 3 bases clipped from V and 0 bases from J, the junction kept 15 bases outside the gene matches. CDR3 length: 20 residues.

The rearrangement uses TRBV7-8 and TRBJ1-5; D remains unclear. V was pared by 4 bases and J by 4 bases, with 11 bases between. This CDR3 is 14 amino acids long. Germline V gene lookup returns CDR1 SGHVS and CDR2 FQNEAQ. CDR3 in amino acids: CASSSYSDNQPQHF. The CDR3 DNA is TGTGCCAGCAGCTCCTACAGTGATAATCAGCCCCAGCATTTT.

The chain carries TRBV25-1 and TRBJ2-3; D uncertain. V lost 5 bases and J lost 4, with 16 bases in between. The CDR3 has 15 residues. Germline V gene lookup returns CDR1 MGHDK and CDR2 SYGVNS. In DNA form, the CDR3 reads TGTGCCAGCAGTCCTTCGCGATTCTCCGCAGATACGCAGTATTTT. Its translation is CASSPSRFSADTQYF. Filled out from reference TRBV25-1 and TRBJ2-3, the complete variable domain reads EADIYQTPRYLVIGTGKKITLECSQTMGHDKMYWYQQDPGMELHLIHYSYGVNSTEKGDLSSESTVSRIRTEHFPLTLESARPSHTSQYLCASSPSRFSADTQYFGPGTRLTVL.

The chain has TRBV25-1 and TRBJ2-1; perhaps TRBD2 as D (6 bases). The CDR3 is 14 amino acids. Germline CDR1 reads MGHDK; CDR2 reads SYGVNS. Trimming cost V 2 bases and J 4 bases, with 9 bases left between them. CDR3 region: CASSERGAYNEQFF. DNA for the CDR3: TGTGCCAGCAGTGAACGCGGGGCTTACAATGAGCAGTTCTTC. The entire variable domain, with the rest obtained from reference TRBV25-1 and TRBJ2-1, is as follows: EADIYQTPRYLVIGTGKKITLECSQTMGHDKMYWYQQDPGMELHLIHYSYGVNSTEKGDLSSESTVSRIRTEHFPLTLESARPSHTSQYLCASSERGAYNEQFFGPGTRLTVL.

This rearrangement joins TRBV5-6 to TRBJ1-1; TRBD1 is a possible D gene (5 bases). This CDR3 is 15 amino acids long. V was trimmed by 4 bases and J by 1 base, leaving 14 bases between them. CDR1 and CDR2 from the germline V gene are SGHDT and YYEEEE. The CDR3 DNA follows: TGTGCCAGCAGCCACGGGGGGGTGCAGAACACTGAAGCTTTCTTT. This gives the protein CASSHGGVQNTEAFF.

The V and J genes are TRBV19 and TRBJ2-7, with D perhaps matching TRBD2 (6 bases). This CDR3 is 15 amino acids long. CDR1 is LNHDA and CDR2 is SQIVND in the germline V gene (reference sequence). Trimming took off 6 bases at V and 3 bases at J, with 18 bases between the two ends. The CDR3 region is CASSTMAGPNYEQYF. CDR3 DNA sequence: TGTGCCAGTAGCACTATGGCGGGACCAAACTACGAGCAGTACTTC. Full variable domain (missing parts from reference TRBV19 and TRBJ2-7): DGGITQSPKYLFRKEGQNVTLSCEQNLNHDAMYWYRQDPGQGLRLIYYSQIVNDFQKGDIAEGYSVSREKKESFPLTVTSAQKNPTAFYLCASSTMAGPNYEQYFGPGTRLTVT.

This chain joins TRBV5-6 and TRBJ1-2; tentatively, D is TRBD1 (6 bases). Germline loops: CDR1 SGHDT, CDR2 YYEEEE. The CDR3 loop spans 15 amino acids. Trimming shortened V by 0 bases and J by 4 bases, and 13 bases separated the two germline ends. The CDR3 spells CASSLDGGRGYGYTF. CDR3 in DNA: TGTGCCAGCAGCTTGGACGGGGGGCGAGGCTATGGCTACACCTTC.

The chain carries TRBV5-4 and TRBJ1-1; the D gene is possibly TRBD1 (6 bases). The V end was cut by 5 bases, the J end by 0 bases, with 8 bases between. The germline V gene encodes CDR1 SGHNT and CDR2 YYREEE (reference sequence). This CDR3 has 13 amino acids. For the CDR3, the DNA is TGTGCCAGCAGAGGGGGGGTGAACACTGAAGCTTTCTTT. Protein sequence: CASRGGVNTEAFF.

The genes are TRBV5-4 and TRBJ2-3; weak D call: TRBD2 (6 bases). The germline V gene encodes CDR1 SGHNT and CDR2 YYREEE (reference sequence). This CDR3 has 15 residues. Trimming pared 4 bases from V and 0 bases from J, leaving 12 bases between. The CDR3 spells CASSVGGASTDTQYF. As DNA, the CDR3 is TGTGCCAGCAGCGTGGGCGGGGCTAGCACAGATACGCAGTATTTT.

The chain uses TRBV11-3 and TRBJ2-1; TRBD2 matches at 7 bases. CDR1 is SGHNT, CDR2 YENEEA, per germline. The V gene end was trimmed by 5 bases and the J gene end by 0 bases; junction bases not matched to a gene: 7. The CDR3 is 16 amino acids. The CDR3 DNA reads TGTGCCAGCAGCCCGGGAGGTGTGAGCTCCTACAATGAGCAGTTCTTC. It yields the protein CASSPGGVSSYNEQFF.

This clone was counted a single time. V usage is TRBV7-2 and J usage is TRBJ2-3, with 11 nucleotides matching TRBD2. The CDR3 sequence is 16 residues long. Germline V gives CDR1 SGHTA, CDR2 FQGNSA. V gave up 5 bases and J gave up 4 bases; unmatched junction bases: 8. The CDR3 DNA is TGTGCCAGCAGCGAGGGTAGCGGGAGGGCCGCAGATACGCAGTATTTT. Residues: CASSEGSGRAADTQYF. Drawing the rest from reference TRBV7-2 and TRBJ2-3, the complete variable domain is GAGVSQSPSNKVTEKGKDVELRCDPISGHTALYWYRQSLGQGLEFLIYFQGNSAPDKSGLPSDRFSAERTGGSVSTLTIQRTQQEDSAVYLCASSEGSGRAADTQYFGPGTRLTVL.

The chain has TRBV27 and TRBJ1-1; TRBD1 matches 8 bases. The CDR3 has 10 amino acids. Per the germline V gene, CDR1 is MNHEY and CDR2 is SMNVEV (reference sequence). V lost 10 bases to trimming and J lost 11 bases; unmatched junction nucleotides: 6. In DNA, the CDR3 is TGTGCCATACAGGGGGATTACGCTTTCTTT. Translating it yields CAIQGDYAFF.

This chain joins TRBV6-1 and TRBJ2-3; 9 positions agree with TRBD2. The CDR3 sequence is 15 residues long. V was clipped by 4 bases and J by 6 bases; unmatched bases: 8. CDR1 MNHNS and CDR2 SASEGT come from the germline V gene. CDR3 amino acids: CASSALAGSQDTQYF. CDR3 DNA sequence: TGTGCCAGCAGTGCTCTAGCGGGGTCTCAGGATACGCAGTATTTT.

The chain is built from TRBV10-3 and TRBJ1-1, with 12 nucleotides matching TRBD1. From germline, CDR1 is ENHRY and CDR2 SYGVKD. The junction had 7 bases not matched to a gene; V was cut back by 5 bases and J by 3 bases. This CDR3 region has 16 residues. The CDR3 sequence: CAISNTRDRGHTEAFF. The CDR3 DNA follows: TGTGCCATCAGTAACACGCGGGACAGGGGGCACACTGAAGCTTTCTTT.

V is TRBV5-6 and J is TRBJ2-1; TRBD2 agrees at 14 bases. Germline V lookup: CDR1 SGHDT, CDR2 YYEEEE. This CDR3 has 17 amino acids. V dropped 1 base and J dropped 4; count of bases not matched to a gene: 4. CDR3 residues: CASSLRLAGGQYNEQFF. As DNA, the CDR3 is TGTGCCAGCAGCTTGAGACTAGCGGGAGGGCAGTACAATGAGCAGTTCTTC.

CDR3 DNA sequence: TGTGCCAGCATCCCGGGACAGGGGGCGCAAGGGGCCAACGTCCTGACTTTC. Protein product: CASIPGQGAQGANVLTF. V usage is TRBV5-5 and J usage is TRBJ2-6, with 12 bases fitting TRBD1. Germline CDR1 and CDR2: SGHKS and YYEKEE (reference sequence). V gave up 6 bases and J gave up 4 bases; unmatched junction bases: 8. The CDR3 contains 17 residues.

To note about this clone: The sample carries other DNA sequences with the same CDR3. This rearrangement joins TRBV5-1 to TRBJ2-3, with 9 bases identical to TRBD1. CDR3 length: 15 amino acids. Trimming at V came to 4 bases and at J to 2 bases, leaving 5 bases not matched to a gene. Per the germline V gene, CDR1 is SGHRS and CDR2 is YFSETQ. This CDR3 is CASSLGQGATDTQYF. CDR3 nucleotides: TGCGCCAGCAGCCTGGGACAGGGAGCCACAGATACGCAGTATTTT. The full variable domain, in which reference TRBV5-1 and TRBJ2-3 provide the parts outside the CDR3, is KAGVTQTPRYLIKTRGQQVTLSCSPISGHRSVSWYQQTPGQGLQFLFEYFSETQRNKGNFPGRFSGRQFSNSRSEMNVSTLELGDSALYLCASSLGQGATDTQYFGPGTRLTVL.

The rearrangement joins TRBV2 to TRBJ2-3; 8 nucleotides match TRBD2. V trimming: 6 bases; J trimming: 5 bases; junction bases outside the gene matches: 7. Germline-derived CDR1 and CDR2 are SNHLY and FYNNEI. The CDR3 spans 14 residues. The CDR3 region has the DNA TGTGCCAGCAGGCGGGAGGAAGGGGGAGATACGCAGTATTTT. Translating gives CASRREEGGDTQYF.

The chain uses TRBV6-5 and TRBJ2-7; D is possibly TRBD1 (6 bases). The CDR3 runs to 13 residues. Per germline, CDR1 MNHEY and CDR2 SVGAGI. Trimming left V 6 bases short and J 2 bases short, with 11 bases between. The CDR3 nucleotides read TGTGCCAGCAGCCCGGACAGTCCCTACGAGCAGTACTTC. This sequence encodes CASSPDSPYEQYF.

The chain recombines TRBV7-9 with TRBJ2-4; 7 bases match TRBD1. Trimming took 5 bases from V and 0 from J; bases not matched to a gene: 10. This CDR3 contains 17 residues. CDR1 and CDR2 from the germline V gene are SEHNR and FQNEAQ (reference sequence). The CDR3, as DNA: TGTGCCAGCAGCCTCCGGGACAGCCGACTAGCCAAAAACATTCAGTACTTC. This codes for CASSLRDSRLAKNIQYF.

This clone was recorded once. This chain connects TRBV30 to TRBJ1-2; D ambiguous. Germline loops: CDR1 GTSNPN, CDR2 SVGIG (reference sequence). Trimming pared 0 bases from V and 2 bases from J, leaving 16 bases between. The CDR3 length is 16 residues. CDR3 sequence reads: CAWSVRYEGANYGYTF. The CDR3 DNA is TGTGCCTGGAGTGTACGATATGAGGGCGCGAACTATGGCTACACCTTC.

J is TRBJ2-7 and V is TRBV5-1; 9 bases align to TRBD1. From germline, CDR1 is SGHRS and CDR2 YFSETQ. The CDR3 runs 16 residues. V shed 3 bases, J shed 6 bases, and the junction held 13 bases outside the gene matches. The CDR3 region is CASSSIPGTGFVEQYF. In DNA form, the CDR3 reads TGCGCCAGCAGCTCGATTCCCGGGACAGGGTTCGTCGAGCAGTACTTC.